This TCR beta chain emerged from a study of blood T cell repertoires in COVID-19. Background on the study: Spain, Italy and the United States supplied samples that represented acute and convalescent COVID-19. T cells, B-cell-depleted T cells, or PBMCs provided the cDNA or gDNA that served as material.

The authors' processing: How many nucleated cells were present was estimated from reference gene primer amplification. Clones were read by immunoSEQ multiplex PCR, and TCRdb kept only the in-frame ones, dropping some. V, J and clone size are those of that table, while D and trimming were read from the DNA. This sample has under 200,000 clones, with roughly 86% found just once. Germline assignment: CDR1 SGHVS and CDR2 FNYEAQ. The germline V and J ends were trimmed by 0 bases and 2 bases, with 11 bases remaining between them. This CDR3 has 15 amino acids. The sequence derives from a man between 70 and 80 years old with acute or convalescent COVID-19. The rearrangement links TRBV7-6 to TRBJ2-7, with D possibly matching TRBD2 (6 bases). Specimen: peripheral blood. The CDR3 here is CASSLAGAGPYEQYF. CDR3 nucleotide sequence: TGTGCCAGCAGCTTAGCGGGAGCGGGCCCCTACGAGCAGTACTTC.